These 10 T cell receptor beta chains were all obtained from the same sample, sequenced in a study of human T cells and chemical hapten exposure. TCRdb recomputed calls from the RACE reads with MiXCR, one row per CDR3 protein. The data show approximately 180,000 distinct CDR3 sequences, approximately 29% seen once. Described time point: pre-sensitization, week 0. The treatment is: therapeutic diphenylcyclopropenone sensitization with weekly scalp DPC. This sample comprised whole blood, obtained in connection with sensitization to the hapten diphenylcyclopropenone (DPC). The receptors stem from a woman under 40 with alopecia areata. Some clones in this sample may be carry-over from other donors' samples.

This clonotype occurred a few times. The chain combines TRBV29-1 with TRBJ2-5; 9 nucleotides agree with TRBD1. V dropped 5 bases and J dropped 3; count of bases not matched to a gene: 7. Germline loops: CDR1 SQVTM, CDR2 ANQGSEA. The CDR3 extends over 14 amino acids. This CDR3 reads CSVPRTGEKETQYF. The CDR3 DNA reads TGCAGCGTTCCACGGACAGGGGAAAAAGAGACCCAGTACTTC.

The rearrangement uses TRBV4-2 and TRBJ1-1; D uncertain. This CDR3 spans 15 amino acids. The germline V gene encodes CDR1 LGHNA and CDR2 YNFKEQ. Trimming left V 4 bases short and J 3 bases short, with 15 bases between. The CDR3 region has the DNA TGTGCCAGCAGCCCAAATATAATGATGGACACTGAAGCTTTCTTT. It yields the protein CASSPNIMMDTEAFF.

The CDR3 spells CASSLVGQSDTQYF. In DNA, the CDR3 is TGTGCCAGCAGCTTAGTTGGACAGTCCGATACGCAGTATTTT. The genes are TRBV7-7 and TRBJ2-3; a weak D match, TRBD1 (6 bases). The V and J ends lost 1 base and 6 bases respectively, with 11 bases between them. This CDR3 contains 14 residues. CDR1 and CDR2 from the germline V gene are SSHAT and FNYEAQ (reference sequence).

The rearrangement uses TRBV15 and TRBJ2-5, with unresolved D. Germline CDR1 reads LNHNV; CDR2 reads YYDKDF (reference sequence). This CDR3 region has 14 residues. Between the trimmed V and J ends, which lost 0 bases and 3 bases, there was a span of 8 bases. The CDR3, as DNA: TGTGCCACCAGCAGAGATCGTGGGGAAGAGACCCAGTACTTC. This gives the protein CATSRDRGEETQYF.

This clonotype was seen a few times. The chain has TRBV7-3 and TRBJ2-1; possibly TRBD2 for D (6 bases). Germline CDR1 SGHTA, CDR2 FQGTGA. The length of the CDR3 is 15 residues. V was shortened by 10 bases and J by 0 bases, with 16 bases between the two germline ends. CDR3 bases: TGTGCCATCATTGGGGCGGGAAGCTCCTACAATGAGCAGTTCTTC. It yields the protein CAIIGAGSSYNEQFF.

V usage is TRBV28 and J usage is TRBJ1-2; the D gene is possibly TRBD1 (5 bases). V gave up 5 bases and J gave up 4 bases, with 17 bases separating them. This CDR3 is built from 15 residues. The germline V gene encodes CDR1 MDHEN and CDR2 SYDVKM. The CDR3 DNA follows: TGTGCCAGCAGTGACACGGCTCGGGGCTTCTATGGCTACACCTTC. Translation gives CASSDTARGFYGYTF.

Only a few counts were recorded for this clonotype. V gene TRBV6-5 combines with J gene TRBJ2-3, with 8 bases lining up with TRBD2. CDR1 is MNHEY, CDR2 SVGAGI, per germline. V lost 2 bases, J lost 4 bases, and 8 bases stayed unmatched. This CDR3 comprises 16 residues. Here the CDR3 reads CASSYDGRGLADTQYF. CDR3 DNA: TGTGCCAGCAGTTACGACGGGAGGGGATTGGCAGATACGCAGTATTTT.

This chain links TRBV19 with TRBJ2-1; 8 bases map to TRBD2. Germline CDR1 is LNHDA and CDR2 is SQIVND (reference sequence). J gave up 0 bases and V 2 bases, and 3 bases lay outside the gene matches. The CDR3 consists of 16 residues. Written as DNA, the CDR3 is TGTGCCAGTAGTATAACGGGGGGGAGCTCCTACAATGAGCAGTTCTTC. It translates to CASSITGGSSYNEQFF.

The chain links TRBV29-1 to TRBJ2-2, with 7 positions matching TRBD2. V was pared by 6 bases and J by 2 bases, with 6 bases of the junction left unmatched. CDR1 SQVTM and CDR2 ANQGSEA come from the germline V gene. The CDR3 has 14 residues. CDR3 DNA: TGCAGCGTAGGAAGCGGGGCCAACACCGGGGAGCTGTTTTTT. This encodes CSVGSGANTGELFF.

At least ten counts were recorded for this clonotype. The rearrangement joins TRBV12-3 or TRBV12-4 to TRBJ1-4; D unclear. The CDR3 length is 13 residues. The V and J ends lost 7 bases and 3 bases respectively, with 9 bases between them. CDR3 region: CASTPSPNEKLFF. Written as DNA, the CDR3 is TGTGCCAGCACCCCATCCCCTAATGAAAAACTGTTTTTT.